Listed below are T cell receptor beta chains from one sample, sequenced in a study of T cell responses to AZD1222 COVID-19 vaccine. Some clones are missing from TCRdb's copy, which holds only in-frame ones; the method was immunoSEQ multiplex PCR. The profile shows fewer than 85,000 clones, 75% to 90% of them singletons. Sequenced material: peripheral blood, taken on day 0 of AZD1222 vaccination. The origin of the receptors is an adult in good health. Each CDR3 is given with its conserved first and last residue. Fields, in order: V gene, clone size, J gene, D gene, CDR3 DNA, CDR3 protein. A D gene is named only where the DNA matches it firmly. A clone size is listed for some rows: how often the clone was seen (once, few, many), or a class if it is expanded.

TRBV29-1	-	TRBJ1-5	-	TGCAGCGCGGGGGGCAGCAATCAGCCCCAGCATTTT	CSAGGSNQPQHF
TRBV29-1	-	TRBJ2-2	-	TGCAGCGTTGAGCTGCAGCGGAACACCGGGGAGCTGTTTTTT	CSVELQRNTGELFF
TRBV5-8	-	TRBJ1-5	-	TGTGCCAGCAGCTTGGGGGGAAGCGGCAATCAGCCCCAGCATTTT	CASSLGGSGNQPQHF
TRBV28	-	TRBJ1-3	TRBD1	TGTGCCAGCAGACTCGGGACAGGGCTTGCTGGAAACACCATATATTTT	CASRLGTGLAGNTIYF
TRBV27	-	TRBJ1-2	-	TGTGCCAGCAGTGCTGTTCCACGGGGAGTGGTGTCCGGCTACACCTTC	CASSAVPRGVVSGYTF
TRBV6-6	-	TRBJ2-5	-	TGTGCCAGCAGCCCCAGGGAGGTGGAGACCCAGTACTTC	CASSPREVETQYF
TRBV19	-	TRBJ1-2	-	TGTGCCAGTAAGGGTACAGGGAACGGCTACACCTTC	CASKGTGNGYTF
TRBV4-2	-	TRBJ2-7	-	TGTGCCAGCAGCCCCCCCGGAGGAAGAGAGCAGTACTTC	CASSPPGGREQYF
TRBV29-1	once	TRBJ2-1	-	TGCAGCGTTGAAGACACGGCTTACAATGAGCAGTTCTTC	CSVEDTAYNEQFF
TRBV7-9	-	TRBJ2-7	TRBD1	TGTGCCAGCAGCTTTTTAACAGGGGACTACGAGCAGTACTTC	CASSFLTGDYEQYF
TRBV2	-	TRBJ1-5	-	TGTGCCAGCAGTGATCAGGGCCAGCCCCAGCATTTT	CASSDQGQPQHF
TRBV5-4	-	TRBJ1-1	-	TGTGCCAGCAGCTTTCTGCTCACTGAAGCTTTCTTT	CASSFLLTEAFF
TRBV2	-	TRBJ1-5	-	TGTGCCAGCAGTGAAGGAAGGAGGGTGTCTCAGCCCCAGCATTTT	CASSEGRRVSQPQHF
TRBV28	-	TRBJ2-7	TRBD1	TGTGCCAGCAGGCGGAGACAGGGTGGGGTTTCCTACGAGCAGTACTTC	CASRRRQGGVSYEQYF
TRBV18	-	TRBJ2-2	-	TGTGCCAGCTCCCCACCGGGGGTACCGGGGACCGGGGAGCTGTTTTTT	CASSPPGVPGTGELFF
TRBV19	-	TRBJ1-5	-	TGTGCCAGTAGTTGGGGGAACTCTAGGGGCAATCAGCCCCAGCATTTT	CASSWGNSRGNQPQHF
TRBV6-6	-	TRBJ2-7	-	TGTGCCAGCAGTTACTGGCCGGGGACCTACGAGCAGTACTTC	CASSYWPGTYEQYF
TRBV5-4	-	TRBJ2-7	-	TGTGCCAGCAGCCCGTACAGGGCTTCCTCGCCTAACGAGCAGTACTTC	CASSPYRASSPNEQYF
TRBV7-9	-	TRBJ2-3	TRBD2	TGTGCCAGCAGCACGACCGGGACTAGCGGGAGCACAGATACGCAGTATTTT	CASSTTGTSGSTDTQYF
TRBV28	-	TRBJ2-3	-	TGTGCCAGCAGCCGAGCGGACAGTTCTAGCACAGATACGCAGTATTTT	CASSRADSSSTDTQYF
TRBV25-1	once	TRBJ1-5	-	TGTGCCAGCAGCCCGCCGGGCGGGAATCAGCCCCAGCATTTT	CASSPPGGNQPQHF
TRBV5-1	once	TRBJ2-5	TRBD2	TGCGCCAGCAGCTTGGGAAGCGGGAGGCGAGAGACCCAGTACTTC	CASSLGSGRRETQYF
TRBV11-2	-	TRBJ2-1	TRBD2	TGTGCCAGCAGCTTAATGGGCGGGAGGATTTCATGGTACAATGAGCAGTTCTTC	CASSLMGGRISWYNEQFF
TRBV5-1	-	TRBJ2-7	TRBD2	TGCGCCAGCAGCTTGGGGATCGGGAGGGTTTACGAGCAGTACTTC	CASSLGIGRVYEQYF
TRBV3-1/TRBV3-2	-	TRBJ2-7	TRBD1	TGTGCCAGCAGCCAAACCGGGACAGGGGCCGAGCAGTACTTC	CASSQTGTGAEQYF
TRBV18	few	TRBJ2-7	TRBD1	TGTGCCAGCTCACAGGGACAGGCTGCCTACGAGCAGTACTTC	CASSQGQAAYEQYF
TRBV12-5	-	TRBJ2-1	-	TGTGCTAGTGGTTCGTCCGGAACAGGACGAGTTTTCTCCTACAATGAGCAGTTCTTC	CASGSSGTGRVFSYNEQFF
TRBV3-1/TRBV3-2	-	TRBJ1-2	-	TGTGCCAGCAACTGGGGGGGTCCCGGGAACTATGGCTACACCTTC	CASNWGGPGNYGYTF
TRBV4-2	-	TRBJ1-1	-	TGTGCCAGCAGCCAAGAAAACGGGGCCACTGAAGCTTTCTTT	CASSQENGATEAFF
TRBV7-9	-	TRBJ2-7	-	TGTGCCAGCAGCTCCGCCGTAGGGCGCTCCTACGAGCAGTACTTC	CASSSAVGRSYEQYF
TRBV20-1	once	TRBJ2-7	-	TGCAGTGCTAGTGGAAGGTACGAGCAGTACTTC	CSASGRYEQYF
TRBV6-5	-	TRBJ1-3	-	TGTGCCAGCCGCTTGATATCTGGAAACACCATATATTTT	CASRLISGNTIYF
TRBV6-5	-	TRBJ1-1	-	TGTGCCAGCAGCATTTTGGATGGAATGAACACTGAAGCTTTCTTT	CASSILDGMNTEAFF
TRBV4-1	-	TRBJ1-5	-	TGCGCCAGCAGCCTCCTGGTGGGGCAGGGGAATCAGCCCCAGCATTTT	CASSLLVGQGNQPQHF
TRBV4-1	-	TRBJ1-5	-	TGCGCCAGCAGCCAAGACGGAGGGCTTGGCAATCAGCCCCAGCATTTT	CASSQDGGLGNQPQHF
TRBV7-9	-	TRBJ2-1	-	TGTGCCAGCAGCTTAGCGGGAGGTAATGAGCAGTTCTTC	CASSLAGGNEQFF
TRBV27	-	TRBJ2-7	TRBD1	TGTGCCAGCAGTTTAAGTGGGACAGGGCTGTATTCCTACGAGCAGTACTTC	CASSLSGTGLYSYEQYF
TRBV6-5	-	TRBJ2-2	TRBD1	TGTGCCAGCAGCGGGCTCGACAGGGTCACCGGGGAGCTGTTTTTT	CASSGLDRVTGELFF
TRBV27	-	TRBJ2-7	-	TGTGCCAGCAGTTTTACCGGGACCACCTACGAGCAGTACTTC	CASSFTGTTYEQYF
TRBV2	-	TRBJ1-5	-	TGTGCCAGCGCCGCTGGGAGAAGTTTACGCAATCAGCCCCAGCATTTT	CASAAGRSLRNQPQHF
TRBV6-1	-	TRBJ2-3	-	TGTGCCAGCAGTGAATTCGGGGTCCGCACAGATACGCAGTATTTT	CASSEFGVRTDTQYF
TRBV7-9	-	TRBJ2-7	-	TGTGCCAGCAGCTTAGATCGATGGGCTACCTACGAGCAGTACTTC	CASSLDRWATYEQYF
TRBV28	-	TRBJ2-2	-	TGTGCCAGCAGTTTCTCGCCCAACTTACGGATCACCGGGGAGCTGTTTTTT	CASSFSPNLRITGELFF
TRBV28	-	TRBJ2-2	-	TGTGCCAGCAGTTCGAGCACCGGGGAGCTGTTTTTT	CASSSSTGELFF
TRBV18	-	TRBJ2-7	TRBD1	TGTGCCAGCTCACGCTCAGGGGGAGATTCCTACGAGCAGTACTTC	CASSRSGGDSYEQYF
TRBV27	-	TRBJ1-6	-	TGTGCCAGCAGTTTTGGTCCGGGGGCGGATTATAATTCACCCCTCCACTTT	CASSFGPGADYNSPLHF